These 13 T cell receptor beta chains originate from one sample sequenced in a study of Graves' ophthalmopathy and Graves' hyperthyroidism (dated by TCRdb to 2017 to 2018). The instrument given in TCRdb is Illumina HiSeq 2000. For repertoire sequencing, the TCR beta CDR3 regions were amplified from RNA transcripts. The first round of RT-PCR was done with HTBI primers and the Qiagen OneStep RT-PCR kit, and was followed by a second round of multiplex PCR, then size selection and purification. Clones were called with MiXCR by TCRdb after fastp trimmed the public reads at Q25, and only in-frame beta chains were retained. Rows are unified per CDR3 protein, each entry keeping the most common DNA and genes. This sample lists about 500,000 distinct CDR3 sequences; roughly 40% were detected once. The ten largest clones take up about 4.6% of the sample. Sequencing was carried out using peripheral blood or thyroid tissue (not recorded which). These receptors all come from an adult man with Graves' hyperthyroidism.

For this clonotype: This may be a read error, as it is one base from a much larger clone. The chain couples TRBV5-4 to TRBJ2-7; a possible D gene is TRBD1 (6 bases). Germline V gene sequence: CDR1 SGHNT, CDR2 YYREEE (reference sequence). The CDR3 spans 15 residues. CDR3: CASSPRDTPAYERYF. DNA for the CDR3: TGTGCCAGCAGCCCCCGGGACACCCCGGCCTACGAGCGGTACTTC.

The chain links TRBV10-2 to TRBJ1-1; 11 positions agree with TRBD2. TRBJ2-1 explains the end of the DNA better; the J call may be wrong. Germline loops: CDR1 WSHSY, CDR2 SAAADI. The CDR3 has 15 amino acids. This chain's CDR3 is CASSFSSGRYNEQFF. CDR3 nucleotides: TGCGCCAGCAGTTTCTCTAGCGGGAGGTACAATGAGCAGTTCTTC.

This clonotype was seen a few times. V and J are TRBV5-1 and TRBJ2-7, with D possibly matching TRBD2 (5 bases). V lost 0 bases and J lost 3, with 10 bases in between. Germline values: CDR1 SGHRS, CDR2 YFSETQ. The CDR3 sequence is 14 residues long. CDR3 sequence (DNA): TGCGCCAGCAGCTTGGAGAGGGAAATCTACGAGCAGTACTTC. Amino acids: CASSLEREIYEQYF.

The chain joins TRBV7-3 to TRBJ1-1; D is ambiguous. Germline CDR1 is SGHTA and CDR2 is FQGTGA. The CDR3 has 14 amino acids. V lost 5 bases, J lost 6 bases, and 16 bases lay in between. CDR3: CASSVDGDWAEAFF. The DNA for the CDR3 is TGTGCCAGCAGCGTCGACGGAGACTGGGCTGAAGCTTTCTTT.

This clonotype was picked up many times. The chain employs TRBV4-1 and TRBJ1-6, with no clear D. Trimming pared 0 bases from V and 5 bases from J, leaving 11 bases between. Germline lookup yields CDR1 MGHRA and CDR2 YSYEKL. CDR3 length: 16 amino acids. The chain's CDR3 is CASSQDPWGNNSPLHF. The CDR3 region has the DNA TGCGCCAGCAGCCAAGATCCATGGGGAAATAATTCACCCCTCCACTTT.

This clonotype was found many times. The V gene is TRBV19, the J gene TRBJ2-7, with TRBD1 matching 7 bases. CDR1 is LNHDA, CDR2 SQIVND, per germline (reference sequence). The V gene end was trimmed by 2 bases and the J gene end by 5 bases; junction bases not matched to a gene: 6. The CDR3 runs to 14 residues. DNA of the CDR3: TGTGCCAGTAGTATAACAGGGGAAGGGCACGAGCAGTACTTC. Its protein product is CASSITGEGHEQYF.

The gene calls are TRBV20-1 and TRBJ2-3, with 11 bases fitting TRBD2. Germline V gene data show CDR1 as DFQATT and CDR2 as SNEGSKA (reference sequence). The V segment lost 0 bases and the J segment 2 bases; nucleotides outside the gene matches: 4. The CDR3 totals 16 residues. The CDR3 here is CSARDMTSGTTDTQYF. CDR3 DNA sequence: TGCAGTGCTAGAGATATGACTAGCGGGACCACAGATACGCAGTATTTT.

The chain uses TRBV10-1 and TRBJ1-5; 7 nucleotides match TRBD1. CDR1 WNHNN and CDR2 SYGVQD come from the germline V gene (reference sequence). V shed 4 bases and J 4 bases; nucleotides not matched to a gene: 10. The CDR3 loop spans 16 amino acids. CDR3 nucleotide sequence: TGCGCCAGCAGTGCAGGGGGACTCGCCGTGAATCAGCCCCAGCATTTT. This sequence encodes CASSAGGLAVNQPQHF.

The chain carries TRBV6-5 and TRBJ2-2; the match to TRBD1 covers 9 bases. Germline values: CDR1 MNHEY, CDR2 SVGAGI. V shed 8 bases and J 7 bases; nucleotides not matched to a gene: 8. This CDR3 is built from 14 residues. DNA for the CDR3: TGTGCCAGCGCTTGGGACAGGGAGGGCGGGGAGCTGTTTTTT. It codes for CASAWDREGGELFF.

This clonotype was counted ten times or more. This chain uses TRBV19 with TRBJ1-5; D might be TRBD1 (5 bases). From germline, CDR1 is LNHDA and CDR2 SQIVND (reference sequence). This CDR3 has 14 residues. Trimming cost V 0 bases and J 7 bases, with 10 bases left between them. The CDR3 DNA reads TGTGCCAGTAGTATAGAAGGGGCAAGACAGCCCCAGCATTTT. It is translated as CASSIEGARQPQHF.

This clonotype was counted a few times. This chain links TRBV4-1 with TRBJ2-7, with D perhaps TRBD1 (5 bases). The CDR3 is 12 amino acids. Looked up from germline, CDR1 is MGHRA and CDR2 is YSYEKL. Trimming left V 0 bases short and J 7 bases short, with 7 bases between. The CDR3 nucleotides are TGCGCCAGCAGCCAAGAGGGGCCTGAGCAGTACTTC. Translation: CASSQEGPEQYF.

This clonotype has ten or more counts. The genes are TRBV20-1 and TRBJ2-2; D may be TRBD1 (5 bases). Trimming took 4 bases from V and 6 from J, leaving 15 bases between them. This CDR3 contains 14 residues. Looked up from germline, CDR1 is DFQATT and CDR2 is SNEGSKA (reference sequence). The chain's CDR3 is CSATPRVGAGELFF. DNA of the CDR3: TGCAGTGCTACGCCTCGGGTAGGGGCCGGGGAGCTGTTTTTT.

The V and J genes are TRBV7-6 and TRBJ1-5, with unresolved D. The CDR3 runs to 14 residues. Germline-derived CDR1 and CDR2 are SGHVS and FNYEAQ. Trimming stripped 5 bases from V and 4 bases from J, with 12 bases between. This CDR3 reads CASSPGDGNQPQHF. CDR3 sequence (DNA): TGTGCCAGCAGCCCAGGAGACGGGAATCAGCCCCAGCATTTT.